This T cell receptor (beta chain) was identified in a study of blood T cell repertoires in COVID-19. For the study at large: There were acute and convalescent COVID-19 samples, and they came from the United States, Italy and Spain. PBMCs, B-cell-depleted T cells, or T cells provided the cDNA or gDNA that made up the material.

Sequencing used immunoSEQ multiplex PCR; TCRdb keeps in-frame clones, though not all of them. The sample carries 150,000 to 200,000 clones, about nine tenths recorded once. CDR3 length: 13 residues. The V and J ends lost 5 bases and 2 bases respectively, with 10 bases between them. The germline gives CDR1 MNHEY, CDR2 SMNVEV (reference sequence). Material for sequencing was peripheral blood. This rearrangement joins TRBV27 to TRBJ2-7; D remains ambiguous. The sequence was obtained from a man aged 18 to 29 who had recovered from COVID-19. The CDR3 DNA sequence: TGTGCCAGCAGTCAGCGATTCACCTACGAGCAGTACTTC. Translated: CASSQRFTYEQYF.